This T cell receptor (beta chain) emerged from a study of blood T cell repertoires in COVID-19. Study background: Italy, Spain and the United States were the sources of the convalescent and acute COVID-19 samples. From T cells, B-cell-depleted T cells, or PBMCs came the material, which was cDNA or gDNA.

Original processing notes: Amplification of reference gene primers provided the estimated nucleated cell counts. Sequencing used immunoSEQ multiplex PCR; TCRdb keeps in-frame clones, though not all of them. That table is the source of V, J and clone size, and D and trimming were worked out from the DNA. The sample includes fewer than 250,000 clones, around 85% seen only once; the top ten take 5.5% to 7.5%. V lost 3 bases and J 2 bases, leaving 21 bases between the germline ends. Germline CDR1 is MDHEN and CDR2 is SYDVKM. The length of the CDR3 is 18 residues. The clonotype was recovered from a woman in her fifties or sixties with active or convalescent COVID-19. Sample: peripheral blood. The chain employs TRBV28 and TRBJ2-3; tentative D call: TRBD2 (5 bases). The CDR3 coding sequence is TGTGCCAGCAGTTTTTTAGCGAGAATCTCTAAATCCACAGATACGCAGTATTTT. Translating it yields CASSFLARISKSTDTQYF.